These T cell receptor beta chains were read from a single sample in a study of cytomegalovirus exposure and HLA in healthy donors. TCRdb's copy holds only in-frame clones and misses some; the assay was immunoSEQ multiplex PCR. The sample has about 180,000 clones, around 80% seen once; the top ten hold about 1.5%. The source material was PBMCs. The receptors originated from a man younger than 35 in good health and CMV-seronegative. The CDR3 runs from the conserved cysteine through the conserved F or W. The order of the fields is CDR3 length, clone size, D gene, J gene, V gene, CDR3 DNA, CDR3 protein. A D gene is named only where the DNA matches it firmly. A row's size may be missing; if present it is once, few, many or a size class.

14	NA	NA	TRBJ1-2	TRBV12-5	TGTGCTAGTGGTTTGAGGGCAGGGCAGGGCGGCTACACCTTC	CASGLRAGQGGYTF
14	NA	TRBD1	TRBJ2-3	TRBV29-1	TGCAGCGTTGTTGGGACAGGGAGGATCGGTACGCAGTATTTT	CSVVGTGRIGTQYF
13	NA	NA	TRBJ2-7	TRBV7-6	TGTGCCAGCAGCCCTGACGGGGAGTACGAGCAGTACTTC	CASSPDGEYEQYF
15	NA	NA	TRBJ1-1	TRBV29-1	TGCAGCGTCTCCCCGAGACAGAACATAAACACTGAAGCTTTCTTT	CSVSPRQNINTEAFF
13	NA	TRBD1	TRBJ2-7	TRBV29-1	TGCAGCGCCGGGACAGGTGACTCCTACGAGCAGTACTTC	CSAGTGDSYEQYF
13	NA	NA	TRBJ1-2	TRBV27	TGTGCCAGCAGCTGGCAGGCGGACTGGGGCTACACCTTC	CASSWQADWGYTF
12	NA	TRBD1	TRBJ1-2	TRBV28	TGTGCCAGCAGTTCGACAGGGTTTGGCTACACCTTC	CASSSTGFGYTF
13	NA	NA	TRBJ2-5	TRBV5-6	TGTGCCAGCAGCTTTTTCAGCGAGGAGACCCAGTACTTC	CASSFFSEETQYF
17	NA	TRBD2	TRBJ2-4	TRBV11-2	TGTGCCAGCAGAAGACTAGCGGGAGGGCCGGACAAAAACATTCAGTACTTC	CASRRLAGGPDKNIQYF
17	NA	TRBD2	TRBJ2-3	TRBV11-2	TGTGCCAGCAGCTTATCAATAGCGGGAGTGGGGACAGATACGCAGTATTTT	CASSLSIAGVGTDTQYF
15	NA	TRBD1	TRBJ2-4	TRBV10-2	TGCGCCAGCAGGCTAGGGGGCCGGGATGGCAACATTCAGTACTTC	CASRLGGRDGNIQYF
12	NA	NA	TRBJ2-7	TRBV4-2	TGTGCCAGCAGGGATCGGGCCTACGAGCAGTACTTC	CASRDRAYEQYF
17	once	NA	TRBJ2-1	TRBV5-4	TGTGCCAGCAGCTTGGGGGGGGACGGAGCCCCTTACAATGAGCAGTTCTTC	CASSLGGDGAPYNEQFF
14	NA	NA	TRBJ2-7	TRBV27	TGTGCCAGCAGTTTAGGGCGGGCCTCCTACGAGCAGTACTTC	CASSLGRASYEQYF
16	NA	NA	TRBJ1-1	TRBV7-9	TGTGCCAGCAGCCTGGACGTTAGGAGGGCGAACACTGAAGCTTTCTTT	CASSLDVRRANTEAFF
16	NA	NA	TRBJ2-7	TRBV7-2	TGTGCCAGCAGCTTATTGCGGCGGGGCTCAAGCTACGAGCAGTACTTC	CASSLLRRGSSYEQYF
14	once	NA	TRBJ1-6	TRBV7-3	TGTGCCAGCAGCCCCGGGAGGGGTAATTCACCCCTCCACTTT	CASSPGRGNSPLHF
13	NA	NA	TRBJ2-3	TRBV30	TGTGCCTGGAAAAGGGCCGGGGCAGATACGCAGTATTTT	CAWKRAGADTQYF
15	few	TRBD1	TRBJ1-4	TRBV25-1	TGTGCCAGCAGTGAACCAGAGGGACAGAATGAAAAACTGTTTTTT	CASSEPEGQNEKLFF
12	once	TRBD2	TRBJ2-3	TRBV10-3	TGTGCCATCAGCCTAGCGGGAGATACGCAGTATTTT	CAISLAGDTQYF
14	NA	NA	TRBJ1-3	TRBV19	TGTGCCAGTAATACGGGGAACTCTGGAAACACCATATATTTT	CASNTGNSGNTIYF
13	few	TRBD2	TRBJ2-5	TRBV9	TGTGCCAGCAGCCCCAGCGGGAGGGAGACCCAGTACTTC	CASSPSGRETQYF
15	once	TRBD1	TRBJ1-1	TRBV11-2	TGTGCCAGCAGCTTCAGGCGACAGGGAAACACTGAAGCTTTCTTT	CASSFRRQGNTEAFF
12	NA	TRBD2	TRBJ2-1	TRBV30	TGTGCCTGCCTAGCGGGAGCTCATGAGCAGTTCTTC	CACLAGAHEQFF
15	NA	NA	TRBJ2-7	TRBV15	TGTGCCACCAGCAGCGAGGACGGGAGCTCCTACGAGCAGTACTTC	CATSSEDGSSYEQYF
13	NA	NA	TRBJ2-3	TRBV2	TGTGCCAGCAGTGAATATCGCGGGCGTTTGGGGTATTTT	CASSEYRGRLGYF
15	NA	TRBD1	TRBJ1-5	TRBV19	TGTGCCAGTAGTAGCCCGGGACAGTCCGAGCAGCCCCAGCATTTT	CASSSPGQSEQPQHF
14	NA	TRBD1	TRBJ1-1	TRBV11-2	TGTGCCAGCAGCTCTGACAGGGGGTCTCTTGAAGCTTTCTTT	CASSSDRGSLEAFF
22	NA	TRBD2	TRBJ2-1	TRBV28	TGTGCCAGCAGTCCTAAAGATTCTAGCGGGAGGGTCCGATTGAGCTCCTACAATGAGCAGTTCTTC	CASSPKDSSGRVRLSSYNEQFF
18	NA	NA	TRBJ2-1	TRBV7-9	TGTTCCAGCAGCTTAGGTTTATATAGCGGCCAAAACCCCAGCGAGCAGTTCTTC	CSSSLGLYSGQNPSEQFF
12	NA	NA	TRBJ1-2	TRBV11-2	TGTGCCAGCAGCTTAACAGGGATGGGCTACACCTTC	CASSLTGMGYTF
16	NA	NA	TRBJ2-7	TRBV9	TGTGCCAGCAGCGTGACGGGCGGAGGGAGCTCCTACGAGCAGTACTTC	CASSVTGGGSSYEQYF
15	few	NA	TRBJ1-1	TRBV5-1	TGCGCCAGCAGCCGGTGGGTCAGGGGTAACACTGAAGCTTTCTTT	CASSRWVRGNTEAFF
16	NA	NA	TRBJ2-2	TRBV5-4	TGTGCCAGCAGTTCCCTGGGACTCTCGGGCACCGGGGAGCTGTTTTTT	CASSSLGLSGTGELFF
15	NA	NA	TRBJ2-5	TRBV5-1	TGCGCCAGCAGCTTGGCCGTCAGGCTCCAAGAGACCCAGTACTTC	CASSLAVRLQETQYF
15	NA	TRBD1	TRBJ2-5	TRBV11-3	TGTGCCAGCAGCTCCAGGGGGCCGTGGGGGGAGACCCAGTACTTC	CASSSRGPWGETQYF
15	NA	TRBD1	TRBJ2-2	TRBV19	TGTGCCAGCAAAAAGGACAGGGAAAACACCGGGGAGCTGTTTTTT	CASKKDRENTGELFF
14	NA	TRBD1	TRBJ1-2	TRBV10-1	TGCGCCAGCAGTGAAACAGGGGTCGACTATGGCTACACCTTC	CASSETGVDYGYTF
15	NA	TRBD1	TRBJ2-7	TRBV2	TGTGCCAGCACCGAAGGGGACAGGGCAGTCGGCGAGCAGTACTTC	CASTEGDRAVGEQYF
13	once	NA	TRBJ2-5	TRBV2	TGTGCCAGCAGTGCCCGGGAACAAGAGACCCAGTACTTC	CASSAREQETQYF
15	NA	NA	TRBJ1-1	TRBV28	TGTGCCAGCAGTTTGACAGGAGGAGGGAACACTGAAGCTTTCTTT	CASSLTGGGNTEAFF